Below, 9 T cell receptor beta chains from the same sample are listed, as sequenced in a study of T cell changes during pregnancy in multiple sclerosis. Profiled with immunoSEQ multiplex PCR; TCRdb holds only in-frame clones, not every one. The sample carries roughly 80,000 clones, about 92% recorded once. The sequencing used peripheral blood, collected before pregnancy. The receptors were sampled from a female donor with multiple sclerosis, enrolled in a pregnancy study.

V usage is TRBV30 and J usage is TRBJ1-5; tentative D call: TRBD1 (6 bases). The length of the CDR3 is 13 residues. The ends were cut back, 1 base at V and 2 bases at J, with 6 bases in the middle. The V gene's germline CDR1 is GTSNPN and CDR2 SVGIG (reference sequence). Written as DNA, the CDR3 is TGTGCCTGGAGTGACAGGGGCAATCAGCCCCAGCATTTT. Its translation is CAWSDRGNQPQHF.

The V call is TRBV29-1, the J call TRBJ1-4; no reliable D call. V was cut by 4 bases and J by 8 bases, with 11 bases left in between. This CDR3 has 12 amino acids. Germline CDR1 SQVTM, CDR2 ANQGSEA. This CDR3 reads CSVVGFGEKLFF. CDR3 DNA: TGCAGCGTTGTTGGGTTCGGGGAAAAACTGTTTTTT.

The chain uses TRBV5-4 and TRBJ2-7; D is undetermined. Germline V gene lookup returns CDR1 SGHNT and CDR2 YYREEE (reference sequence). V was clipped by 1 base and J by 3 bases, with 5 bases between them. The CDR3 contains 12 residues. CDR3 sequence (DNA): TGTGCCAGCAGCTTGCCAGGCTACGAGCAGTACTTC. This encodes CASSLPGYEQYF.

J is TRBJ2-1 and V is TRBV27; weak D call: TRBD1 (6 bases). Trimming stripped 1 base from V and 3 bases from J, with 10 bases between. The CDR3 has 15 residues. Germline CDR1 and CDR2: MNHEY and SMNVEV (reference sequence). DNA for the CDR3: TGTGCCAGCAGTTTATTTTTACAGGGCTACAATGAGCAGTTCTTC. Protein sequence: CASSLFLQGYNEQFF.

The rearrangement uses TRBV6-1 and TRBJ1-3; TRBD1 aligns across 9 bases. Germline CDR1 MNHNS, CDR2 SASEGT. The CDR3 is 14 residues long. V dropped 6 bases and J dropped 0; count of bases not matched to a gene: 0. The CDR3 here is CASRDRGSGNTIYF. CDR3 nucleotide sequence: TGTGCCAGCAGGGACAGGGGCTCTGGAAACACCATATATTTT.

The J gene is TRBJ1-2, the V gene TRBV2; possible D gene TRBD1, 5 bases. The CDR3 is 12 amino acids. Trimming took off 7 bases at V and 9 bases at J, with 15 bases between the two ends. Germline V CDR1 and CDR2: SNHLY, FYNNEI. CDR3 nucleotides: TGTGCCAGCACCAGGGAGGGGATTCGCTACACCTTC. This codes for CASTREGIRYTF. Complete variable domain (other parts from reference TRBV2 and TRBJ1-2): EPEVTQTPSHQVTQMGQEVILRCVPISNHLYFYWYRQILGQKVEFLVSFYNNEISEKSEIFDDQFSVERPDGSNFTLKIRSTKLEDSAMYFCASTREGIRYTFGSGTRLTVV.

As concerns this clone: Other nucleotide sequences in the sample specify the same CDR3. The genes are TRBV11-2 and TRBJ2-7; a possible D gene is TRBD1 (5 bases). Germline-derived CDR1 and CDR2 are SGHAT and FQNNGV. The CDR3 is made up of 14 amino acids. V was pared by 3 bases and J by 0 bases, with 9 bases between. CDR3 nucleotide sequence: TGTGCCAGCAGCTTGGCTAGGGGCTCCTACGAGCAGTACTTC. Amino acids: CASSLARGSYEQYF.

The J gene is TRBJ2-2, the V gene TRBV29-1; TRBD2 matches at 15 bases. Looked up from germline, CDR1 is SQVTM and CDR2 is ANQGSEA. The CDR3 has 17 amino acids. The V and J ends lost 6 bases and 5 bases, in that order; junction bases with no gene match: 10. This CDR3 reads CSVDDGLAGGQTGELFF. DNA for the CDR3: TGCAGCGTGGACGACGGACTAGCGGGGGGGCAGACCGGGGAGCTGTTTTTT.

The chain joins TRBV27 to TRBJ2-2, with 11 positions matching TRBD2. J gave up 5 bases and V 7 bases, and 12 bases lay outside the gene matches. Germline V lookup: CDR1 MNHEY, CDR2 SMNVEV (reference sequence). The CDR3 length is 17 residues. The CDR3 loop reads CASTQDLAGGSTGELFF. In nucleotides, the CDR3 is TGTGCCAGCACCCAAGATCTAGCGGGGGGCAGTACCGGGGAGCTGTTTTTT.